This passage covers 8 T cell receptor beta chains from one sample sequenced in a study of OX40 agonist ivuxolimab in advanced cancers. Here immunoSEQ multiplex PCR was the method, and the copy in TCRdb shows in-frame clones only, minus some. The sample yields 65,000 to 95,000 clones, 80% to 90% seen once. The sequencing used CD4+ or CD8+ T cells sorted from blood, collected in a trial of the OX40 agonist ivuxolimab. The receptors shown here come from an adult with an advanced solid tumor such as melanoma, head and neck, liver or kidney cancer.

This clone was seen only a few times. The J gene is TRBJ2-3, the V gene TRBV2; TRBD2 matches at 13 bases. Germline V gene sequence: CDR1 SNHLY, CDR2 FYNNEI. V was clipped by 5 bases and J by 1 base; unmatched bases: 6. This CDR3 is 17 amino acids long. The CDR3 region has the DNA TGTGCCAGCAGTCCGGGACTAGCGGGGTTCGGCACAGATACGCAGTATTTT. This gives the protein CASSPGLAGFGTDTQYF.

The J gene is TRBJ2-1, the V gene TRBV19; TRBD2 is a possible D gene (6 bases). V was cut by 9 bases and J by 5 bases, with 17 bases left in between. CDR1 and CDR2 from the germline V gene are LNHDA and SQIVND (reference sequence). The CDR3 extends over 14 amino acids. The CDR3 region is CARGRIAEDNEQFF. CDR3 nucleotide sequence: TGTGCCAGGGGGCGGATAGCGGAAGACAATGAGCAGTTCTTC. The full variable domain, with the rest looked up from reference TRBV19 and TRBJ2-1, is DGGITQSPKYLFRKEGQNVTLSCEQNLNHDAMYWYRQDPGQGLRLIYYSQIVNDFQKGDIAEGYSVSREKKESFPLTVTSAQKNPTAFYLCARGRIAEDNEQFFGPGTRLTVL.

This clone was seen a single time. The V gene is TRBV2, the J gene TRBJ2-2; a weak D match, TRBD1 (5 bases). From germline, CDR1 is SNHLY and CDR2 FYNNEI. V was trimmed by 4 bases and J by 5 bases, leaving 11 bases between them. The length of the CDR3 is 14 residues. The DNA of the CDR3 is TGTGCCAGCAGTGGGGGCCGGGTTACCGGGGAGCTGTTTTTT. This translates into CASSGGRVTGELFF.

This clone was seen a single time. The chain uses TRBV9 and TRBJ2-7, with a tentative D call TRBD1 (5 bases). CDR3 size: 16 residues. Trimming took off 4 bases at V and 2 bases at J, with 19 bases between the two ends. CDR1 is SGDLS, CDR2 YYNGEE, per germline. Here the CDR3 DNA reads TGTGCCAGCAGCACATCCGGGTCAGGGCTTGCCTACGAGCAGTACTTC. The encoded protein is CASSTSGSGLAYEQYF.

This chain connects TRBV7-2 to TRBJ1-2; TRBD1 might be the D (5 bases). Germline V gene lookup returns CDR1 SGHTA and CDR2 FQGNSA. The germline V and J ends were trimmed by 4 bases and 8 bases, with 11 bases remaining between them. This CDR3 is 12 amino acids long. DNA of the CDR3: TGTGCCAGCAGCTCGGGACGGACCGGCTACACCTTC. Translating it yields CASSSGRTGYTF.

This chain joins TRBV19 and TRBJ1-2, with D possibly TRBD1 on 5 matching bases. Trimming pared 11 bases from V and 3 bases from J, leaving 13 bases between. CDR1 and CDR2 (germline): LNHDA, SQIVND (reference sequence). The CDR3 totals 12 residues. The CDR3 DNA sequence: TGTGCCGCTAGGGACTCCCACTATGGCTACACCTTC. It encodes CAARDSHYGYTF. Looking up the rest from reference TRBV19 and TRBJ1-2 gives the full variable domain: DGGITQSPKYLFRKEGQNVTLSCEQNLNHDAMYWYRQDPGQGLRLIYYSQIVNDFQKGDIAEGYSVSREKKESFPLTVTSAQKNPTAFYLCAARDSHYGYTFGSGTRLTVV.

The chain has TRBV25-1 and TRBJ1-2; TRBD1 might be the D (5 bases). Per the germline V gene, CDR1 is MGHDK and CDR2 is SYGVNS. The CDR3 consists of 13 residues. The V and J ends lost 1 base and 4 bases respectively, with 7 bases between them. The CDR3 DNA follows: TGTGCCAGCAGTGAATCGAGGGGCTATGGCTACACCTTC. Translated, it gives CASSESRGYGYTF.

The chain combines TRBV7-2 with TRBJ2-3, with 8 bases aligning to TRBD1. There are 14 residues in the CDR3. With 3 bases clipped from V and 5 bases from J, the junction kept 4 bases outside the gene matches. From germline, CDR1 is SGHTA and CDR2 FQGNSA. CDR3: CASSFRQGLDTQYF. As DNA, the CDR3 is TGTGCCAGCAGCTTTAGACAGGGGCTAGATACGCAGTATTTT.